Presented here are 18 T cell receptor beta chains from one specimen sequenced in a study of tumor-infiltrating lymphocytes in oesophageal squamous cell carcinoma. One entry per CDR3 protein, called by TCRdb with MiXCR from the reads. The sample consists of roughly 11,000 distinct CDR3 sequences, roughly 58% of them appearing once. Material: blood. Receptors were obtained from a female donor with esophageal squamous cell carcinoma.

This clonotype occurred a few times. One end of the junction fails to match germline, which may point to a read error. Written as DNA, the CDR3 is TGTGCTAGCAGCTTAGCGGGGCTAGCGGGGGGGCCCAGAGAGACCCAGTACTTC. Protein sequence: CASSLAGLAGGPRETQYF. J is TRBJ2-5 and V is TRBV7-6; 12 bases match TRBD2. Germline V lookup: CDR1 SGHVS, CDR2 FNYEAQ. This CDR3 has 18 amino acids. Complete variable domain (other parts from reference TRBV7-6 and TRBJ2-5): GAGVSQSPRYKVTKRGQDVALRCDPISGHVSLYWYRQALGQGPEFLTYFNYEAQQDKSGLPNDRFSAERPEGSISTLTIQRTEQRDSAMYRCASSLAGLAGGPRETQYFGPGTRLLVL.

The chain links TRBV7-3 to TRBJ1-1, with 7 bases that match TRBD1. In germline, CDR1 is SGHTA, CDR2 FQGTGA. This CDR3 spans 14 amino acids. V lost 2 bases and J lost 1; bases outside the gene matches: 1. CDR3 nucleotides: TGTGCCAGCAGCTTAGGGACAGAGAACACTGAAGCTTTCTTT. It translates to CASSLGTENTEAFF.

This clonotype was counted a few times. V is TRBV28 and J is TRBJ2-1, with a weak D call TRBD2 (6 bases). Germline values: CDR1 MDHEN, CDR2 SYDVKM. CDR3 length: 12 residues. The germline V and J ends were trimmed by 4 bases and 8 bases, with 9 bases remaining between them. In DNA form, the CDR3 reads TGTGCCAGCAGTTCCTCTAGCGATGAGCAGTTCTTC. It translates to CASSSSSDEQFF.

The chain carries TRBV7-6 and TRBJ1-1; weak D call: TRBD1 (6 bases). V lost 5 bases, J lost 4 bases, and 20 bases lay in between. Germline lookup yields CDR1 SGHVS and CDR2 FNYEAQ. The CDR3 sequence is 16 residues long. CDR3 sequence reads: CASSRSQGAGATEAFF. CDR3 coding DNA: TGTGCCAGCAGCCGGTCTCAAGGGGCAGGGGCCACTGAAGCTTTCTTT.

V and J are TRBV7-2 and TRBJ2-3; 7 bases map to TRBD1. With V trimmed by 6 bases and J by 1 base, 10 bases remained unmatched. CDR1 SGHTA and CDR2 FQGNSA come from the germline V gene. The CDR3 length is 16 residues. The DNA of the CDR3 is TGTGCCAGCAGTTATGGACAGGCCCCGGGCACAGATACGCAGTATTTT. This gives the protein CASSYGQAPGTDTQYF. The whole variable domain, filled in from reference TRBV7-2 and TRBJ2-3, reads GAGVSQSPSNKVTEKGKDVELRCDPISGHTALYWYRQSLGQGLEFLIYFQGNSAPDKSGLPSDRFSAERTGGSVSTLTIQRTQQEDSAVYLCASSYGQAPGTDTQYFGPGTRLTVL.

The chain employs TRBV7-3 and TRBJ1-1, with 7 nucleotides matching TRBD1. The V gene end was trimmed by 0 bases and the J gene end by 5 bases; junction bases not matched to a gene: 6. This CDR3 contains 15 residues. Per germline, CDR1 SGHTA and CDR2 FQGTGA. The CDR3 DNA follows: TGTGCCAGCAGCTTAACGGGGACAGAAGAAACTGAAGCTTTCTTT. It is translated as CASSLTGTEETEAFF.

CDR3 in DNA: TGTGCCAGTACCCATTCTAGCGGGAGGAATGAGCAGTTCTTC. Translating it yields CASTHSSGRNEQFF. The V and J genes are TRBV19 and TRBJ2-5; 11 positions agree with TRBD2. The DNA end is a closer match to TRBJ2-1, so the J assignment may be wrong. The CDR3 extends over 14 amino acids. From germline, CDR1 is LNHDA and CDR2 SQIVND (reference sequence).

V and J are TRBV5-4 and TRBJ2-3; D is undetermined. Between the trimmed V and J ends, which lost 1 base and 2 bases, there was a span of 8 bases. The CDR3 runs 14 residues. In germline, CDR1 is SGHNT, CDR2 YYREEE (reference sequence). The CDR3 nucleotides are TGTGCCAGCAGCTTGATCGGGTACACAGATACGCAGTATTTT. This encodes CASSLIGYTDTQYF.

The rearrangement uses TRBV6-1 and TRBJ2-5; 12 positions match TRBD2. The J call is in doubt because the DNA end fits TRBJ2-1 better. The CDR3 contains 15 residues. Germline loops: CDR1 MNHNS, CDR2 SASEGT. The CDR3 DNA reads TGTGCCAGCAGGCTAGCGGGAGGGCCGATGGATGAGCAGTTCTTC. Its protein is CASRLAGGPMDEQFF.

With respect to this clonotype: A much larger clone lies one base from this, so it may be a read error. This chain uses TRBV7-2 with TRBJ1-1; no clear D. Trimming removed 4 bases at V and 3 bases at J, with 9 bases between. The length of the CDR3 is 13 residues. Germline CDR1 reads SGHTA; CDR2 reads FQGNSA. The CDR3 sequence: CASSWLGYTEAFF. Written as DNA, the CDR3 is TGTGCCAGCAGCTGGCTGGGGTACACTGAAGCTTTCTTT.

The J gene is TRBJ2-3, the V gene TRBV7-6; TRBD2 agrees at 11 bases. Germline V gene data show CDR1 as SGHVS and CDR2 as FNYEAQ. Unmatched junction bases numbered 6, after V lost 5 bases and J lost 2 bases. CDR3 length: 16 residues. The chain's CDR3 is CASSTGTSGHTDTQYF. CDR3 DNA: TGTGCCAGCAGCACCGGGACTAGCGGACACACAGATACGCAGTATTTT.

This clonotype turned up a few times. This sequence joins TRBV27 and TRBJ2-2; a possible D gene is TRBD2 (6 bases). Germline assignment: CDR1 MNHEY and CDR2 SMNVEV (reference sequence). V lost 5 bases to trimming and J lost 6 bases, with 13 bases between them. CDR3 length equals 14 residues. The CDR3, as DNA: TGTGCCAGCAGTCTGACTAGTGCCTCCGGGGAGCTGTTTTTT. Encoded protein: CASSLTSASGELFF.

This chain uses TRBV6-5 with TRBJ2-7; D may be TRBD2 (5 bases). The V gene's germline CDR1 is MNHEY and CDR2 SVGAGI. V shed 8 bases and J shed 1 base, with 15 bases lying between them. This CDR3 is built from 14 residues. CDR3 nucleotides: TGTGCCAGCCCCCTTGCCGGACTGTCCTACGAGCAGTACTTC. Protein product: CASPLAGLSYEQYF.

The chain combines TRBV24-1 with TRBJ2-3; the match to TRBD2 covers 14 bases. The DNA end favors TRBJ2-1, so the J call may be wrong. CDR3 length: 18 amino acids. In germline, CDR1 is KGHDR, CDR2 SFDVKD. The CDR3 is CATSDPGTSGSFYNEQFF. CDR3 bases: TGTGCCACCAGTGATCCCGGGACTAGCGGGAGTTTCTACAATGAGCAGTTCTTC.

This clonotype was counted once. The rearrangement uses TRBV2 and TRBJ2-1; the match to TRBD2 covers 7 bases. The better agreement between TRBJ2-5 and the DNA end casts doubt on the J call. This CDR3 is 16 amino acids long. Germline V lookup: CDR1 SNHLY, CDR2 FYNNEI. This CDR3 reads CASSEETGRYQETQYF. CDR3 DNA: TGTGCCAGCAGTGAGGAAACCGGGAGGTACCAAGAGACCCAGTACTTC.

The rearrangement links TRBV7-6 to TRBJ2-1; D may be TRBD2 (5 bases). The J call is uncertain, as TRBJ2-7 better fits the DNA end. CDR1 and CDR2 (germline): SGHVS, FNYEAQ. The CDR3 is 14 residues long. CDR3 in DNA: TGTGCCAGCAGCTTATCCTCGGAGTGGAGGGAGCAGTACTTC. It translates to CASSLSSEWREQYF.

This clonotype was counted once. The rearrangement uses TRBV28 and TRBJ2-7; D perhaps matches TRBD2 (6 bases). The germline V gene has CDR1 MDHEN and CDR2 SYDVKM. V lost 3 bases to trimming and J lost 0 bases, with 18 bases between them. The CDR3 covers 17 residues. The CDR3 loop is CASSFRRESPPSYEQYF. CDR3 bases: TGTGCCAGCAGTTTTCGACGGGAGAGTCCCCCCTCCTACGAGCAGTACTTC.

This chain links TRBV2 with TRBJ2-7, with 7 bases fitting TRBD2. CDR3 length: 15 residues. After removal of 0 bases from V and 6 bases from J, the junction contained 8 bases not matched to a gene. Germline values: CDR1 SNHLY, CDR2 FYNNEI. The CDR3 DNA follows: TGTGCCAGCAGTGAAGCCTCCGCGGGAGCGGGCGAGCAGTACTTC. It specifies CASSEASAGAGEQYF.